This T cell receptor (beta chain) was identified in a study of blood T cell repertoires in COVID-19. On the study more broadly: There were acute and convalescent COVID-19 samples, and they came from the United States, Italy and Spain. Nucleic acid was either cDNA or gDNA, and it came from T cells, B-cell-depleted T cells, or PBMCs.

As handled by the study authors: Nucleated cell counts were estimated from reference gene primer amplification. The repertoire was sequenced with immunoSEQ multiplex PCR; TCRdb's copy has only in-frame clones and lacks some. The V and J calls and the clone size are those of that table, but D and trimming were determined from the DNA. The table has about 190,000 clones, around 84% seen once. The length of the CDR3 is 13 residues. Germline V gives CDR1 SGHTA, CDR2 FQGTGA. With 4 bases removed from V and 4 bases from J, the gap between germline ends came to 9 bases. The chain joins TRBV7-3 to TRBJ2-3; the D gene is possibly TRBD2 (6 bases). The sample comprised peripheral blood. The TCR originated in an elderly woman with acute or convalescent COVID-19. The CDR3 loop is CASSSTGADTQYF. CDR3 bases: TGTGCCAGCAGCTCAACGGGAGCAGATACGCAGTATTTT.